A few counts support the clone carrying this TCR beta chain. The germline V gene has CDR1 MNHNY and CDR2 SVGAGI (reference sequence). V lost 2 bases to trimming and J lost 0 bases, with 13 bases between them. This CDR3 contains 16 residues. Original processing notes: How many nucleated cells were present was estimated from reference gene primer amplification. Assay: immunoSEQ multiplex PCR; the TCRdb copy retains only in-frame clones and omits some. V and J calls and clone size are as listed in that table; D and trimming were resolved from the DNA. The sample lists approximately 430,000 clones, around 86% occurring once. The data stem from a study of blood T cell repertoires in COVID-19. Whole-study context: COVID-19 samples from acute and convalescent phases originated in the United States, Italy and Spain.

This receptor was identified in a woman in her twenties or thirties with active or convalescent COVID-19. The specimen was peripheral blood. The chain combines TRBV6-6 with TRBJ2-5; possibly TRBD2 for D (5 bases). CDR3 amino acids: CASSYRGGLYQETQYF. The DNA of the CDR3 is TGTGCCAGCAGTTACCGAGGAGGCTTGTACCAAGAGACCCAGTACTTC.